The rows below give T cell receptor beta chains drawn from one sample of a study of T cell repertoires in cytomegalovirus infection. Each CDR3 protein is one row after TCRdb ran MiXCR on the reads. The table has around 280,000 distinct CDR3 sequences, about 8.8% seen once. Sample: PBMCs. Receptors were obtained from a human donor in good health (CMV status not recorded). Some clones in this sample may be carry-over from other donors' samples. CDR3s include the opening cysteine and the closing phenylalanine or tryptophan. The D gene is left open where the match is weak. Clone size, where shown, is once, few, many, or a class for clones that have expanded.

J gene: TRBJ2-5; V gene: TRBV20-1; clone size: many; D gene: -; CDR3 length: 13; CDR3 DNA: TGCAGTGCCCAGGGCAGCTGGGGGGAGACCCAGTACTTC; CDR3 protein: CSAQGSWGETQYF
J gene: TRBJ2-3; V gene: TRBV7-2; clone size: many; D gene: -; CDR3 length: 14; CDR3 DNA: TGTGCCAGCAGCCCCAGGGTCTCCACAGATACGCAGTATTTT; CDR3 protein: CASSPRVSTDTQYF
J gene: TRBJ1-2; V gene: TRBV20-1; clone size: many; D gene: -; CDR3 length: 13; CDR3 DNA: TGCAGTGCTAGTGAGGACAGCGTCTATGGCTACACCTTC; CDR3 protein: CSASEDSVYGYTF
J gene: TRBJ1-1; V gene: TRBV19; clone size: many; D gene: TRBD1; CDR3 length: 13; CDR3 DNA: TGTGCCAGTAGTGACTACAGGGGTAGGGAAGCTTTCTTT; CDR3 protein: CASSDYRGREAFF
J gene: TRBJ2-1; V gene: TRBV12-3/TRBV12-4; clone size: many; D gene: TRBD1; CDR3 length: 16; CDR3 DNA: TGTGCCAGCAGTTTAGCCCCGGGACAGGGGGTACATGAGCAGTTCTTC; CDR3 protein: CASSLAPGQGVHEQFF
J gene: TRBJ2-7; V gene: TRBV7-2; clone size: many; D gene: TRBD1; CDR3 length: 16; CDR3 DNA: TGTGCCAGCAGCTTAGAACTACGGGACAGAGCCTACGAGCAGTACTTC; CDR3 protein: CASSLELRDRAYEQYF
J gene: TRBJ1-2; V gene: TRBV10-3; clone size: few; D gene: -; CDR3 length: 15; CDR3 DNA: TGTGCCATCAGTGTCCGTACAGCCTCAGACCGGGGCTACACCTTC; CDR3 protein: CAISVRTASDRGYTF
J gene: TRBJ2-1; V gene: TRBV7-7; clone size: few; D gene: TRBD2; CDR3 length: 13; CDR3 DNA: TGTGCTAGCAGCCCCGGGACTAGCGGGGGAAAGTTCTTC; CDR3 protein: CASSPGTSGGKFF
J gene: TRBJ1-2; V gene: TRBV7-2; clone size: many; D gene: -; CDR3 length: 13; CDR3 DNA: TGTGCCAGCAGCTCAGAAAGCCGGAGCCGCTACACCTTC; CDR3 protein: CASSSESRSRYTF
J gene: TRBJ1-6; V gene: TRBV2; clone size: many; D gene: -; CDR3 length: 16; CDR3 DNA: TGTGCCAGCAGTGAGCAACCGAGCTCCTATAATTCACCCCTCCACTTT; CDR3 protein: CASSEQPSSYNSPLHF
J gene: TRBJ1-5; V gene: TRBV6-2/TRBV6-3; clone size: many; D gene: TRBD1; CDR3 length: 15; CDR3 DNA: TGTGCCAGCAGAGAAACAGGGGCGTTCAATCAGCCCCAGCATTTT; CDR3 protein: CASRETGAFNQPQHF
J gene: TRBJ2-5; V gene: TRBV28; clone size: many; D gene: TRBD2; CDR3 length: 19; CDR3 DNA: TGTGCCAGCAGCCCCCGCAAAAGAGCGGGGGGGCCGGGGAGAGAGACCCAGTACTTC; CDR3 protein: CASSPRKRAGGPGRETQYF
J gene: TRBJ2-4; V gene: TRBV5-1; clone size: few; D gene: -; CDR3 length: 16; CDR3 DNA: TGCGCCAGCAGCGGGGACGGTTCCCTGGGCAAAAACATTCAGTACTTC; CDR3 protein: CASSGDGSLGKNIQYF
J gene: TRBJ1-1; V gene: TRBV7-3; clone size: many; D gene: -; CDR3 length: 18; CDR3 DNA: TGTGCCAGCAGCTTAACGCCCATTTTTCAATTGCGCCGTTGGGAAGCTTTCTTT; CDR3 protein: CASSLTPIFQLRRWEAFF
J gene: TRBJ2-1; V gene: TRBV28; clone size: many; D gene: -; CDR3 length: 14; CDR3 DNA: TGTGCCACAAAAGACAGTCTCGCCTCCAATGAGCAGTTCTTC; CDR3 protein: CATKDSLASNEQFF
J gene: TRBJ2-3; V gene: TRBV7-9; clone size: many; D gene: -; CDR3 length: 13; CDR3 DNA: TGTGCCAGCAGCTTAACCCAGGCAGATACGCAGTATTTT; CDR3 protein: CASSLTQADTQYF
J gene: TRBJ1-4; V gene: TRBV4-3; clone size: many; D gene: -; CDR3 length: 18; CDR3 DNA: TGCGCCAGCAGCCAAGATATAATCCCGAGCAGTAAAGGCGAAAAACTGTTTTTT; CDR3 protein: CASSQDIIPSSKGEKLFF
J gene: TRBJ1-1; V gene: TRBV24-1; clone size: many; D gene: -; CDR3 length: 16; CDR3 DNA: TGTGCCACCAGTGATTTGCTGGCACACCCAGTACCTGAAGCTTTCTTT; CDR3 protein: CATSDLLAHPVPEAFF
J gene: TRBJ2-3; V gene: TRBV24-1; clone size: many; D gene: -; CDR3 length: 12; CDR3 DNA: TGTGCCACCAGTGATTGGACTAACACGCAGTATTTT; CDR3 protein: CATSDWTNTQYF
J gene: TRBJ1-2; V gene: TRBV14; clone size: many; D gene: -; CDR3 length: 13; CDR3 DNA: TGTGCCAGCAGCCAAGAAACAACGCTGGGCTACACCTTC; CDR3 protein: CASSQETTLGYTF
J gene: TRBJ1-2; V gene: TRBV5-1; clone size: many; D gene: -; CDR3 length: 15; CDR3 DNA: TGCGCCAGCAGCTTGGAGGGCACAATGGCCTATGGCTACACCTTC; CDR3 protein: CASSLEGTMAYGYTF
J gene: TRBJ1-2; V gene: TRBV3-1; clone size: -; D gene: TRBD1; CDR3 length: 13; CDR3 DNA: TGTGCCAGCAGCCTCGGGACAGGGTTTGGCTACACCTTC; CDR3 protein: CASSLGTGFGYTF
J gene: TRBJ2-2; V gene: TRBV6-6; clone size: many; D gene: -; CDR3 length: 14; CDR3 DNA: TGTGCCAGCAGTTACTCTAGATACACCGGGGAGCTGTTTTTT; CDR3 protein: CASSYSRYTGELFF
J gene: TRBJ2-1; V gene: TRBV7-9; clone size: -; D gene: TRBD2; CDR3 length: 18; CDR3 DNA: TGTGCCAGCAGCCAACCATCCAGAGGGACTACAGACTACAATGAGCAGTTCTTC; CDR3 protein: CASSQPSRGTTDYNEQFF
J gene: TRBJ2-2; V gene: TRBV23-1; clone size: many; D gene: TRBD1; CDR3 length: 18; CDR3 DNA: TGCGCCAGCAGACCAGGACAGGGGAGGGTTTCGTACACCGGGGAGCTGTTTTTT; CDR3 protein: CASRPGQGRVSYTGELFF
J gene: TRBJ1-2; V gene: TRBV19; clone size: few; D gene: -; CDR3 length: 14; CDR3 DNA: TGTGCCAGTGGATCAGGGTTCAGGAACTATGGCTACACCTTC; CDR3 protein: CASGSGFRNYGYTF
J gene: TRBJ2-5; V gene: TRBV29-1; clone size: many; D gene: -; CDR3 length: 12; CDR3 DNA: TGCAGCGTTCTGAGTAAGGGTGAGACCCAGTACTTC; CDR3 protein: CSVLSKGETQYF
J gene: TRBJ2-1; V gene: TRBV2; clone size: few; D gene: -; CDR3 length: 14; CDR3 DNA: TGTGCCAGCAGAGCGACGCCTACGGGGAATGAGCAGTTCTTC; CDR3 protein: CASRATPTGNEQFF
J gene: TRBJ2-6; V gene: TRBV19; clone size: many; D gene: -; CDR3 length: 14; CDR3 DNA: TGTGCCAGTAGTATTGTCTCTGGGGCCAACGTCCTGACTTTC; CDR3 protein: CASSIVSGANVLTF
J gene: TRBJ1-3; V gene: TRBV7-2; clone size: many; D gene: TRBD1; CDR3 length: 17; CDR3 DNA: TGTGCCAGCAGCTTAAAAGGGGGCAGGGGGGTATCTTACACCATATATTTT; CDR3 protein: CASSLKGGRGVSYTIYF
J gene: TRBJ2-6; V gene: TRBV7-2; clone size: many; D gene: -; CDR3 length: 16; CDR3 DNA: TGTGCCAGCAGCTCCCGGACCCTCTCTGGGGCCAACGTCCTGACTTTC; CDR3 protein: CASSSRTLSGANVLTF
J gene: TRBJ2-7; V gene: TRBV28; clone size: -; D gene: -; CDR3 length: 19; CDR3 DNA: TGTGCCAGCAGTTCGGGGCTAACGCTTTCCGGGACTGACGCTTACGAGCAGTACTTC; CDR3 protein: CASSSGLTLSGTDAYEQYF
J gene: TRBJ1-5; V gene: TRBV28; clone size: many; D gene: -; CDR3 length: 15; CDR3 DNA: TGTGCCAGCAGTATTCGGACGGCTAGCAATCAGCCCCAGCATTTT; CDR3 protein: CASSIRTASNQPQHF
J gene: TRBJ2-5; V gene: TRBV19; clone size: -; D gene: TRBD1; CDR3 length: 15; CDR3 DNA: TGTGCCAGTAGTATAGGAGGGGGCCCTCAAGAGACCCAGTACTTC; CDR3 protein: CASSIGGGPQETQYF
J gene: TRBJ1-1; V gene: TRBV6-5; clone size: -; D gene: -; CDR3 length: 15; CDR3 DNA: TGTGCCAGCAGTTACGGCGGACTGACGAACACTGAAGCTTTCTTT; CDR3 protein: CASSYGGLTNTEAFF
J gene: TRBJ2-4; V gene: TRBV7-2; clone size: many; D gene: -; CDR3 length: 14; CDR3 DNA: TGTGCCAGCAGCTTCGGGTTAGCCAAAAACATTCAGTACTTC; CDR3 protein: CASSFGLAKNIQYF
J gene: TRBJ2-7; V gene: TRBV2; clone size: many; D gene: TRBD1; CDR3 length: 16; CDR3 DNA: TGTGCCAGCACCCCAGGGAAGGACAGGGGACGCTACGAGCAGTACTTC; CDR3 protein: CASTPGKDRGRYEQYF
J gene: TRBJ2-2; V gene: TRBV20-1; clone size: few; D gene: -; CDR3 length: 13; CDR3 DNA: TGCAGTGCCAACAGAGCACTCACCGGGGAGCTGTTTTTT; CDR3 protein: CSANRALTGELFF
J gene: TRBJ1-6; V gene: TRBV7-9; clone size: many; D gene: TRBD1; CDR3 length: 17; CDR3 DNA: TGTGCCAGCAGCTTAAGGCCCCCAGGGGGCTATTATTCACCCCTCCACTTT; CDR3 protein: CASSLRPPGGYYSPLHF
J gene: TRBJ2-3; V gene: TRBV10-3; clone size: -; D gene: -; CDR3 length: 12; CDR3 DNA: TGTGCCATCAGTGACCTTGACGATACGCAGTATTTT; CDR3 protein: CAISDLDDTQYF
J gene: TRBJ2-4; V gene: TRBV7-2; clone size: many; D gene: TRBD2; CDR3 length: 18; CDR3 DNA: TGTGCCAGCAGCTCCCCTGGGGTGGAGCGGGGGGACGAAAACATTCAGTACTTC; CDR3 protein: CASSSPGVERGDENIQYF
J gene: TRBJ2-1; V gene: TRBV6-2/TRBV6-3; clone size: many; D gene: TRBD2; CDR3 length: 16; CDR3 DNA: TGTGCCAGCTTGCTAGCGGGGGGCTTTCCCTACAATGAGCAGTTCTTC; CDR3 protein: CASLLAGGFPYNEQFF
J gene: TRBJ2-2; V gene: TRBV14; clone size: -; D gene: -; CDR3 length: 13; CDR3 DNA: TGTGCCAGCAGCCTTCAACGGGCCGGGGAGCTGTTTTTT; CDR3 protein: CASSLQRAGELFF
J gene: TRBJ1-1; V gene: TRBV7-6; clone size: many; D gene: -; CDR3 length: 15; CDR3 DNA: TGTGCCAGCAGCTCCTCCGGGGGGCGCGTCACTGAAGCTTTCTTT; CDR3 protein: CASSSSGGRVTEAFF
J gene: TRBJ2-3; V gene: TRBV28; clone size: many; D gene: TRBD2; CDR3 length: 19; CDR3 DNA: TGTGCCAGCAGTTTAGGTAGCGGGGGGGCCTGGGTTACCACAGATACGCAGTATTTT; CDR3 protein: CASSLGSGGAWVTTDTQYF
J gene: TRBJ2-1; V gene: TRBV3-1; clone size: many; D gene: TRBD2; CDR3 length: 16; CDR3 DNA: TGTGCCAGCAGCAGGACTAGCGGGGGGGCCGCGAATGAGCAGTTCTTC; CDR3 protein: CASSRTSGGAANEQFF
J gene: TRBJ2-1; V gene: TRBV6-2/TRBV6-3; clone size: many; D gene: TRBD2; CDR3 length: 18; CDR3 DNA: TGTGCCAGCAGTTTCCGAGGACTAGCTCCGAGCTCCTACAATGAGCAGTTCTTC; CDR3 protein: CASSFRGLAPSSYNEQFF
J gene: TRBJ1-5; V gene: TRBV6-4; clone size: few; D gene: -; CDR3 length: 14; CDR3 DNA: TGTGCCAGCAGCCAGGATAATAGCAATCAGCCCCAGCATTTT; CDR3 protein: CASSQDNSNQPQHF
J gene: TRBJ1-5; V gene: TRBV6-2/TRBV6-3; clone size: many; D gene: -; CDR3 length: 15; CDR3 DNA: TGTGCCAGCAGGCGCCTCCGGGACGGGTATCAGCCCCAGCATTTT; CDR3 protein: CASRRLRDGYQPQHF
J gene: TRBJ1-6; V gene: TRBV15; clone size: -; D gene: -; CDR3 length: 13; CDR3 DNA: TGTGCCACGGGGGGCAACTATAATTCACCCCTCCACTTT; CDR3 protein: CATGGNYNSPLHF
J gene: TRBJ2-1; V gene: TRBV7-9; clone size: many; D gene: -; CDR3 length: 15; CDR3 DNA: TGTGCCAGCAGCTTATCTCAGGGAGGTTACAATGAGCAGTTCTTC; CDR3 protein: CASSLSQGGYNEQFF
J gene: TRBJ1-6; V gene: TRBV7-9; clone size: many; D gene: -; CDR3 length: 13; CDR3 DNA: TGTGCCAGCAGCACCGGGGGTAATTCACCCCTCCACTTT; CDR3 protein: CASSTGGNSPLHF
J gene: TRBJ2-3; V gene: TRBV5-6; clone size: few; D gene: TRBD1; CDR3 length: 16; CDR3 DNA: TGTGCCAGCAGCTTGCTTGTGACAGGGGCAACAGATACGCAGTATTTT; CDR3 protein: CASSLLVTGATDTQYF
J gene: TRBJ2-3; V gene: TRBV15; clone size: many; D gene: -; CDR3 length: 14; CDR3 DNA: TGTGCCACCAGCAGAGATAGAGGAGCGGATACGCAGTATTTT; CDR3 protein: CATSRDRGADTQYF
J gene: TRBJ2-1; V gene: TRBV28; clone size: many; D gene: TRBD2; CDR3 length: 17; CDR3 DNA: TGTGCCAGCAGCCTTTTGGGGGGGGGGTTACCCTACAATGAGCAGTTCTTC; CDR3 protein: CASSLLGGGLPYNEQFF
J gene: TRBJ2-7; V gene: TRBV7-2; clone size: many; D gene: TRBD1; CDR3 length: 13; CDR3 DNA: TGTGCCAGCAGCAACAGGGGCAGGAACGAGCAGTACTTC; CDR3 protein: CASSNRGRNEQYF
J gene: TRBJ1-1; V gene: TRBV20-1; clone size: many; D gene: -; CDR3 length: 12; CDR3 DNA: TGCAGCGGGACACGAGAGAACACTGAAGCTTTCTTT; CDR3 protein: CSGTRENTEAFF
J gene: TRBJ1-2; V gene: TRBV20-1; clone size: many; D gene: -; CDR3 length: 15; CDR3 DNA: TGCAGTGCTAGAGAAACCCAGGGTTTCAACTATGGCTACACCTTC; CDR3 protein: CSARETQGFNYGYTF
J gene: TRBJ1-1; V gene: TRBV29-1; clone size: many; D gene: -; CDR3 length: 12; CDR3 DNA: TGCAGCGTTGAGGGGGAAAACACTGAAGCTTTCTTT; CDR3 protein: CSVEGENTEAFF